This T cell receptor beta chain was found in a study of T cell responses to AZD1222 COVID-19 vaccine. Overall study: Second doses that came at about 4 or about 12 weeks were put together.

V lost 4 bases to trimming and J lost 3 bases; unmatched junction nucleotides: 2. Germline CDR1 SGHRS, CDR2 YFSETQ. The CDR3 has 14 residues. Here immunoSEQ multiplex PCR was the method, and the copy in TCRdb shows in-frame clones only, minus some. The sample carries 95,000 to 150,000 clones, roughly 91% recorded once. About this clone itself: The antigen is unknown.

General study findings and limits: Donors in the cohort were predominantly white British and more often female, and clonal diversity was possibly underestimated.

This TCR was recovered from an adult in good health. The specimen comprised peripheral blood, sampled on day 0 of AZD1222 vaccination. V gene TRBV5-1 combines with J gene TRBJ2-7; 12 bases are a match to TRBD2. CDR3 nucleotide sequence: TGCGCCAGCAGCACTAGCGGGGGGAACTACGAGCAGTACTTC. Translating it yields CASSTSGGNYEQYF.